One and the same sample provided the 14 T cell receptor beta chains below, sequenced in a study of blood T cell repertoires in COVID-19. Profiling relied on immunoSEQ multiplex PCR, and the TCRdb table lists in-frame clones only, not all of them. The sample lists 250,000 or so clones, around 87% occurring once. Sequenced input: peripheral blood. The origin of the receptors is a woman in her fifties or sixties with COVID-19, enrolled during active disease.

The table lists this clone with a few counts. The chain combines TRBV6-5 with TRBJ1-5; TRBD1 matches 7 bases. Per the germline V gene, CDR1 is MNHEY and CDR2 is SVGAGI. The trim removed 6 bases at V and 0 bases at J, leaving 5 bases unmatched. The CDR3 has 15 residues. Here the CDR3 reads CASRPGGYSNQPQHF. The CDR3 DNA reads as TGTGCCAGCAGGCCAGGGGGTTATAGCAATCAGCCCCAGCATTTT.

The chain links TRBV18 to TRBJ1-2; TRBD1 matches 9 bases. V shed 6 bases and J 8 bases; nucleotides not matched to a gene: 10. The CDR3 contains 14 residues. CDR1 and CDR2 from the germline V gene are KGHSH and LQKENI. The CDR3 region is CASSPQRTGEGYTF. The CDR3 DNA reads as TGTGCCAGCTCGCCCCAGAGGACAGGGGAGGGCTACACCTTC.

The chain combines TRBV30 with TRBJ2-2; TRBD1 aligns across 8 bases. CDR3 length: 19 residues. V was pared by 2 bases and J by 2 bases, with 16 bases of the junction left unmatched. Germline values: CDR1 GTSNPN, CDR2 SVGIG (reference sequence). The CDR3 loop is CAWSTFTGGFLYNTGELFF. Written as DNA, the CDR3 is TGTGCCTGGAGTACATTTACAGGGGGATTTTTATATAACACCGGGGAGCTGTTTTTT. The whole variable domain, remainder taken from reference TRBV30 and TRBJ2-2, is SQTIHQWPATLVQPVGSPLSLECTVEGTSNPNLYWYRQAAGRGLQLLFYSVGIGQISSEVPQNLSASRPQDRQFILSSKKLLLSDSGFYLCAWSTFTGGFLYNTGELFFGEGSRLTVL.

CDR3 region: CASSPRGSPNQPQHF. The CDR3 nucleotides are TGTGCCAGCAGCCCCCGGGGAAGCCCCAATCAGCCCCAGCATTTT. V and J are TRBV5-6 and TRBJ1-5; D is unclear. CDR3 length equals 15 residues. Looked up from germline, CDR1 is SGHDT and CDR2 is YYEEEE. Trimming removed 4 bases at V and 3 bases at J, with 14 bases between.

J is TRBJ2-7 and V is TRBV27; TRBD1 aligns across 11 bases. CDR1 is MNHEY and CDR2 is SMNVEV in the germline V gene (reference sequence). Unmatched junction bases numbered 3, after V lost 2 bases and J lost 3 bases. The length of the CDR3 is 15 residues. CDR3 DNA sequence: TGTGCCAGCAGTTTAATCGGGACAGGGGGCTACGAGCAGTACTTC. Translated: CASSLIGTGGYEQYF.

The V call is TRBV6-1, the J call TRBJ1-3; D is possibly TRBD1 (5 bases). The CDR3 is 16 amino acids. The germline V gene has CDR1 MNHNS and CDR2 SASEGT. Trimming stripped 1 base from V and 0 bases from J, with 10 bases between. CDR3 nucleotide sequence: TGTGCCAGCAGTGAAGTGGCGGGGGGCTCTGGAAACACCATATATTTT. Residues: CASSEVAGGSGNTIYF.

The J gene is TRBJ1-1, the V gene TRBV6-5; D is perhaps TRBD1 (6 bases). CDR3 length: 13 residues. Germline V CDR1 and CDR2: MNHEY, SVGAGI. The V gene lost 7 bases and the J gene lost 3 bases, with 12 bases spanning the gap. CDR3 nucleotide sequence: TGTGCCAGCAACCCCCAGGGGTACACTGAAGCTTTCTTT. Its translation is CASNPQGYTEAFF.

About this clone: In the same sample, other DNA sequences code for this CDR3. The J gene is TRBJ2-7, the V gene TRBV30, with TRBD2 matching 8 bases. The CDR3 extends over 11 amino acids. V lost 4 bases to trimming and J lost 4 bases; unmatched junction nucleotides: 0. The germline V gene has CDR1 GTSNPN and CDR2 SVGIG (reference sequence). In DNA form, the CDR3 reads TGTGCCTGGACTAGCGGGTACGAGCAGTACTTC. Its translation is CAWTSGYEQYF.

The chain links TRBV7-9 to TRBJ1-4; 9 nucleotides agree with TRBD1. V trimming: 6 bases; J trimming: 4 bases; junction bases outside the gene matches: 6. The CDR3 is 15 amino acids. The germline V gene has CDR1 SEHNR and CDR2 FQNEAQ (reference sequence). CDR3 loop: CASRPDRGSNEKLFF. In DNA form, the CDR3 reads TGTGCCAGCAGACCCGACAGGGGGAGTAATGAAAAACTGTTTTTT.

The gene calls are TRBV15 and TRBJ2-7; D gene ambiguous. The germline V and J ends were trimmed by 0 bases and 3 bases, with 9 bases remaining between them. This CDR3 comprises 14 residues. CDR1 is LNHNV, CDR2 YYDKDF, per germline (reference sequence). In nucleotides, the CDR3 is TGTGCCACCAGCAGAGAGATCACGCGCTACGAGCAGTACTTC. This sequence encodes CATSREITRYEQYF. The full variable domain, its missing parts supplied by reference TRBV15 and TRBJ2-7, is DAMVIQNPRYQVTQFGKPVTLSCSQTLNHNVMYWYQQKSSQAPKLLFHYYDKDFNNEADTPDNFQSRRPNTSFCFLDIRSPGLGDTAMYLCATSREITRYEQYFGPGTRLTVT.

This chain connects TRBV3-1 (or the pseudogene TRBV3-2) to TRBJ2-3; 11 bases map to TRBD2. Trimming at V came to 4 bases and at J to 14 bases, leaving 2 bases not matched to a gene. Germline loops: CDR1 LGHDT, CDR2 YNNKEL (reference sequence). The CDR3 consists of 11 residues. Written as DNA, the CDR3 is TGTGCCAGCAGCCCGGGACTAGCGGTGTATTTT. Protein product: CASSPGLAVYF.

The chain uses TRBV3-1 (or the pseudogene TRBV3-2) and TRBJ1-1; D may be TRBD1 (6 bases). V was shortened by 3 bases and J by 2 bases, with 10 bases between the two germline ends. The CDR3 extends over 14 amino acids. Looked up from germline, CDR1 is LGHDT and CDR2 is YNNKEL (reference sequence). The CDR3 sequence is CASSHAGANTEAFF. DNA for the CDR3: TGTGCCAGCAGCCATGCAGGGGCAAACACTGAAGCTTTCTTT.

This sequence joins TRBV28 and TRBJ1-5; 8 nucleotides align to TRBD1. Germline CDR1 reads MDHEN; CDR2 reads SYDVKM. This CDR3 has 16 residues. V shed 1 base, J shed 2 bases, and the junction held 4 bases outside the gene matches. The CDR3 region has the DNA TGTGCCAGCAGTTTATTCGGACAGGGCCGCAATCAGCCCCAGCATTTT. It codes for CASSLFGQGRNQPQHF.

The chain has TRBV21-1 and TRBJ2-4; TRBD1, the D gene given by the table, was not confirmed from the DNA. TRBV21-1 is noted as a pseudogene. This CDR3 spans 19 amino acids. The CDR3 loop reads CASSRNRDRAPLAKNIQYF. The CDR3 DNA reads TGTGCCAGCAGCAGAAACCGGGACAGGGCCCCTCTAGCCAAAAACATTCAGTACTTC.